What follows are 15 T cell receptor beta chains derived from one specimen sequenced in a study of CD8+ T cells in alopecia areata. Extracted RNA was reverse transcribed into cDNA, the sequencing template. Sequencing used immunoSEQ multiplex PCR; TCRdb keeps in-frame clones, though not all of them. The repertoire consists of 100,000 to 150,000 clones, with approximately 47% occurring once and the leading ten covering 10%. Sequencing input: NKG2D-low CD8+ T cells sorted from blood. Receptors were obtained from a human donor with alopecia areata.

This clone has only a few counts. This chain joins TRBV7-9 and TRBJ2-3; 12 bases are shared with TRBD2. The germline V gene encodes CDR1 SEHNR and CDR2 FQNEAQ (reference sequence). The CDR3 runs 16 residues. Trimming at V came to 5 bases and at J to 4 bases, leaving 7 bases not matched to a gene. CDR3 in amino acids: CASSAQTSGSSDTQYF. In DNA, the CDR3 is TGTGCCAGCAGCGCCCAGACTAGCGGGAGCTCAGATACGCAGTATTTT.

This sequence joins TRBV28 and TRBJ2-7; D perhaps matches TRBD1 (5 bases). Germline V gene lookup returns CDR1 MDHEN and CDR2 SYDVKM. The CDR3 length is 15 residues. V lost 5 bases and J lost 1, with 15 bases in between. CDR3: CASSLGNRQSYEQYF. The CDR3 DNA follows: TGTGCCAGCAGTCTGGGAAACCGACAGTCCTACGAGCAGTACTTC.

This chain uses TRBV19 with TRBJ1-1; D gene unclear. V was cut by 4 bases and J by 0 bases, with 12 bases left in between. The CDR3 length is 15 residues. Germline V CDR1 and CDR2: LNHDA, SQIVND (reference sequence). The CDR3 DNA reads TGTGCCAGTAGTAAAGACGCGGGGATGAACACTGAAGCTTTCTTT. Translated, it gives CASSKDAGMNTEAFF. Full variable domain (outside the CDR3, taken from reference TRBV19 and TRBJ1-1): DGGITQSPKYLFRKEGQNVTLSCEQNLNHDAMYWYRQDPGQGLRLIYYSQIVNDFQKGDIAEGYSVSREKKESFPLTVTSAQKNPTAFYLCASSKDAGMNTEAFFGQGTRLTVV.

In this sample, this clone turned up a few times. The chain has TRBV29-1 and TRBJ2-5; D tentatively fits TRBD1 or TRBD2 (6 bases each). This CDR3 has 14 amino acids. The V gene's germline CDR1 is SQVTM and CDR2 ANQGSEA. V was clipped by 7 bases and J by 0 bases, with 15 bases between them. In DNA, the CDR3 is TGCAGCGGGGGGGACATTATGTACCAAGAGACCCAGTACTTC. Amino acids: CSGGDIMYQETQYF.

The chain combines TRBV28 with TRBJ2-7, with 7 bases aligning to TRBD1. Trimming cost V 5 bases and J 0 bases; bases outside gene matches: 7. The CDR3 covers 15 residues. Germline-derived CDR1 and CDR2 are MDHEN and SYDVKM. This CDR3 reads CASSRQGPSSYEQYF. CDR3 nucleotide sequence: TGTGCCAGCAGTCGACAGGGACCGAGCTCCTACGAGCAGTACTTC.

The chain is built from TRBV29-1 and TRBJ1-2; D perhaps matches TRBD1 (5 bases). V gave up 0 bases and J gave up 0 bases, with 8 bases separating them. Germline loops: CDR1 SQVTM, CDR2 ANQGSEA. The CDR3 sequence is 14 residues long. The CDR3, as DNA: TGCAGCGTTGAAGACCGGGACGCTAACTATGGCTACACCTTC. Its translation is CSVEDRDANYGYTF.

This clone occurred a few times. The V gene is TRBV7-9, the J gene TRBJ1-2, with TRBD1 as a possible D gene (5 bases). The V gene's germline CDR1 is SEHNR and CDR2 FQNEAQ (reference sequence). The CDR3 runs to 14 residues. With 5 bases removed from V and 0 bases from J, the gap between germline ends came to 10 bases. The CDR3 sequence: CASSEGHTNYGYTF. The CDR3 DNA reads TGTGCCAGCAGCGAAGGACACACTAACTATGGCTACACCTTC.

The chain combines TRBV7-9 with TRBJ1-1; D is ambiguous. CDR1 is SEHNR, CDR2 FQNEAQ, per germline (reference sequence). The ends were cut back, 0 bases at V and 11 bases at J, with 10 bases in the middle. This CDR3 spans 12 amino acids. In DNA form, the CDR3 reads TGTGCCAGCAGCTTAGCCCCATACGACGCTTTCTTT. The encoded protein is CASSLAPYDAFF.

This chain's CDR3 is CASSEVEGYNIQYF. The CDR3 DNA reads as TGTGCCAGCAGTGAAGTCGAGGGGTACAACATTCAGTACTTC. The chain combines TRBV2 with TRBJ2-4; either TRBD1 or TRBD2 may fit D (5 bases each). V lost 1 base and J 7 bases, leaving 11 bases between the germline ends. The germline V gene has CDR1 SNHLY and CDR2 FYNNEI. This CDR3 comprises 14 residues.

The chain has TRBV5-1 and TRBJ2-6; 7 bases fit TRBD1. The CDR3 runs to 17 residues. Germline assignment: CDR1 SGHRS and CDR2 YFSETQ. J lost 4 bases, V lost 0 bases, and 7 bases had no gene match. The CDR3 DNA reads as TGCGCCAGCAGCTTGGAAGACAGGGCAGCCGGGGCCAACGTCCTGACTTTC. Its protein is CASSLEDRAAGANVLTF.

The V gene is TRBV9, the J gene TRBJ2-2; a possible D gene is TRBD2 (5 bases). V dropped 4 bases and J dropped 4 bases, with 14 bases sitting between them. The CDR3 is 15 amino acids. CDR1 and CDR2 (germline): SGDLS, YYNGEE. In DNA form, the CDR3 reads TGTGCCAGCAGCTCCGGGGTAGCGCCCACCGGGGAGCTGTTTTTT. Translation gives CASSSGVAPTGELFF.

The chain links TRBV27 to TRBJ2-5; D remains unclear. V was trimmed by 6 bases and J by 2 bases, leaving 10 bases between them. CDR1 and CDR2 (germline): MNHEY, SMNVEV (reference sequence). The CDR3 loop spans 13 amino acids. The DNA for the CDR3 is TGTGCCAGCAGCTCGTTGGATCAAGAGACCCAGTACTTC. Translation: CASSSLDQETQYF.

This chain links TRBV5-1 with TRBJ2-5, with 10 bases aligning to TRBD2. The length of the CDR3 is 16 residues. J gave up 0 bases and V 4 bases, and 6 bases lay outside the gene matches. Per germline, CDR1 SGHRS and CDR2 YFSETQ. The CDR3 protein is CASSLELAGYQETQYF. In nucleotides, the CDR3 is TGCGCCAGCAGCCTCGAACTAGCGGGGTACCAAGAGACCCAGTACTTC. The variable domain in full, completed from reference TRBV5-1 and TRBJ2-5, reads KAGVTQTPRYLIKTRGQQVTLSCSPISGHRSVSWYQQTPGQGLQFLFEYFSETQRNKGNFPGRFSGRQFSNSRSEMNVSTLELGDSALYLCASSLELAGYQETQYFGPGTRLLVL.

The V call is TRBV29-1, the J call TRBJ2-7; D perhaps matches TRBD2 (6 bases). Germline CDR1 reads SQVTM; CDR2 reads ANQGSEA. Between the trimmed V and J ends, which lost 5 bases and 0 bases, there was a span of 11 bases. The CDR3 has 13 residues. Here the CDR3 DNA reads TGCAGCGTTCGAGGAGGGATCTCCTACGAGCAGTACTTC. This sequence encodes CSVRGGISYEQYF.

This clone has only a few counts. The chain combines TRBV6-1 with TRBJ2-3; the match to TRBD2 covers 7 bases. Trimming cost V 1 base and J 1 base; bases outside gene matches: 2. The CDR3 sequence is 15 residues long. Germline CDR1 reads MNHNS; CDR2 reads SASEGT. As DNA, the CDR3 is TGTGCCAGCAGTGAAGAGGCGGGGGGCACAGATACGCAGTATTTT. Translated, it gives CASSEEAGGTDTQYF.